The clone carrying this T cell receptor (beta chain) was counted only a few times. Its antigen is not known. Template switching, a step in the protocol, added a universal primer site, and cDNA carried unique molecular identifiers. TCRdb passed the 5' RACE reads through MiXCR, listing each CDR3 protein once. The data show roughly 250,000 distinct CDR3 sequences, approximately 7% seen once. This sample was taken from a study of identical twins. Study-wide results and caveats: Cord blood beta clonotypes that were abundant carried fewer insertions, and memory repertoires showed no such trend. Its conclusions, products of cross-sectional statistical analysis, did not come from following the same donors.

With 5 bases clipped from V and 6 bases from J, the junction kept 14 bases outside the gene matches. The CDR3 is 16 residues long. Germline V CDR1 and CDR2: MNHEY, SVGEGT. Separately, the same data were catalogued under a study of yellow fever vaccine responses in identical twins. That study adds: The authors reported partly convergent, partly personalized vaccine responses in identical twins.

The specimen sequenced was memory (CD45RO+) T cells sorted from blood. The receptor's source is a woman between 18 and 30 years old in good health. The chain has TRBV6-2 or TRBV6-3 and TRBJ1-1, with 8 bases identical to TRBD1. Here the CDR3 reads CASSPPSDRVRAEAFF. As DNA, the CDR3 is TGTGCCAGCAGTCCGCCTTCGGACAGGGTAAGGGCTGAAGCTTTCTTT.